Presented here are 3 T cell receptor beta chains from one specimen sequenced in a study of regulatory T cells in long-lasting Graves disease. Regarding time point: newly diagnosed GD, antithyroid drugs for less than 3 months. The TCR library was made from RNA extracted from PBMCs. Arm-PCR of CDR3 regions and iRepertoire HTBI primers were the basis on which TCR beta libraries were built. In TCRdb, the multiplex PCR reads were re-called with MiXCR into one record per CDR3 protein. The sample lists some 350,000 distinct CDR3 sequences, roughly 17% seen once, with 20% to 25% in the top ten. Another study also made use of these data, one on T cells in Graves' hyperthyroidism and ophthalmopathy.

The sample was peripheral blood mononuclear cells (PBMCs), taken at new diagnosis, from a patient treated with antithyroid drugs. These receptors were obtained from a woman aged 18-30 years with Graves disease.

This clonotype showed up many times. V is TRBV5-1 and J is TRBJ2-1, with D maybe TRBD2 (5 bases). Trimming left V 1 base short and J 5 bases short, with 22 bases between. The length of the CDR3 is 18 residues. Germline V gives CDR1 SGHRS, CDR2 YFSETQ. For the CDR3, the DNA is TGCGCCAGCAGCTTGAGAGGTCTAGTCTCGCTCGGGGACAATGAGCAGTTCTTC. As protein: CASSLRGLVSLGDNEQFF.

This clonotype occurred many times. The V gene is TRBV12-3 or TRBV12-4, the J gene TRBJ1-5; D not certain. The CDR3 length is 15 residues. V was cut by 2 bases and J by 3 bases, with 11 bases left in between. For the CDR3, the DNA is TGTGCCAGCAGTTTATTCTCGCGATACAATCAGCCCCAGCATTTT. Protein product: CASSLFSRYNQPQHF.

This clonotype was seen many times. This sequence joins TRBV11-2 and TRBJ2-3, with 7 bases lining up with TRBD1. The CDR3 contains 17 residues. From germline, CDR1 is SGHAT and CDR2 FQNNGV. V shed 5 bases, J shed 0 bases, and the junction held 11 bases outside the gene matches. The DNA of the CDR3 is TGTGCCAGCAGCCAGTTACTTAGGGACAGCAGCACAGATACGCAGTATTTT. Protein sequence: CASSQLLRDSSTDTQYF.